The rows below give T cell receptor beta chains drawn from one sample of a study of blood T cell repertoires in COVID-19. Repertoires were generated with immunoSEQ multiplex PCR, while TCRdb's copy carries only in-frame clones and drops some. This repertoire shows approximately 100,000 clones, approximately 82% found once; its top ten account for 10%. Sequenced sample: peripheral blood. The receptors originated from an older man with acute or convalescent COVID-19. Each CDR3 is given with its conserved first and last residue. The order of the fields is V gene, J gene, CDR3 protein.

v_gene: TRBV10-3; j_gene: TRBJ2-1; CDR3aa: CAMSPGTGSGEQFF
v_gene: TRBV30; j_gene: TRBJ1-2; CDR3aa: CAWRYLETNYGYTF
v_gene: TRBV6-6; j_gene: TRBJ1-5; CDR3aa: CASRSTGGRNQPQHF
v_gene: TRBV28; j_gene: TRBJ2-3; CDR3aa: CASPLLGRQDSPLSSEYF
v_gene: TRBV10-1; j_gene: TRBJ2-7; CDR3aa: CASSLTSGGVNEQYF
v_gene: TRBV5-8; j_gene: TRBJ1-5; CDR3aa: CASSRRGQPQHF
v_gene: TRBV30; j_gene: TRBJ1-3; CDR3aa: CAWSVLPTGSDTIYF
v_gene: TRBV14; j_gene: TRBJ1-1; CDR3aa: CASSQLLNTEAFF
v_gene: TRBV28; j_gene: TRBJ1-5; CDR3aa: CASRGGTGGYNQPQHF
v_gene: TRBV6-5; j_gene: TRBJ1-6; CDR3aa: CASSGELGSPLHF
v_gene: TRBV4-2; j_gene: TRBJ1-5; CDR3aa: CASSQDRGKGARNNQPQHF
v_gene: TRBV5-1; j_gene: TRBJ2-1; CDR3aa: CASRFGTGTRGEQFF
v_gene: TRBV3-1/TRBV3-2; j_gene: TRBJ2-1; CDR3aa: CASSLLDRAGEQFF
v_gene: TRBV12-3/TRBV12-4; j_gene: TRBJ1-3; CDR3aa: CASMTGAGNTIYF
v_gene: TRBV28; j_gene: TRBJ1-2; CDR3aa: CASRTVNYGYTF
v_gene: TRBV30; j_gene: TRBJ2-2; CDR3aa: CACTGTVNTGELFF
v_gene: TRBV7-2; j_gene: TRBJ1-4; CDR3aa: CASSLSGRGANEKLFF
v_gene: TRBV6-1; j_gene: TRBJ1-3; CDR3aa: CASSEQGTGNTIYF
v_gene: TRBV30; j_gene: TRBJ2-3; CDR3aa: CACLSRGDRGEHVGTDTQYF
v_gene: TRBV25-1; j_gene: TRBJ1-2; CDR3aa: CASSAFAGQGSYTF
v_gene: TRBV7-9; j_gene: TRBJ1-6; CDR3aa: CASSRDTINNSPLHF
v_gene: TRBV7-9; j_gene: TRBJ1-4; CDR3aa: CASSPTGGSFLKLFF
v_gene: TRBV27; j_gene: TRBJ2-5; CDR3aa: CASRHMGLAGKETQYF
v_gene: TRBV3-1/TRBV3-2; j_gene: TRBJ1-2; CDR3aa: CASSQVRQGGGGYTF
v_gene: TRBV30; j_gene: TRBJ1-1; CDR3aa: CAWSPRQGTNTEAFF
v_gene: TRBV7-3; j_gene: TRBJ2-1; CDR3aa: CASSEQGPRGGNEQFF
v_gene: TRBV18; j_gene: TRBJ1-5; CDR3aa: CASSFDRDAMDQPQHF
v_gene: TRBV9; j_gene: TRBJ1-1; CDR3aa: CASSVGDTPTEAFF
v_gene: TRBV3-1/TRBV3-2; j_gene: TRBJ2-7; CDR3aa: CASSLTSYEQYF
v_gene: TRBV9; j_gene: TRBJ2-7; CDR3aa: CASSVDGRGASAYEQYF